This entry lists 10 T cell receptor beta chains sequenced from one sample in a study of T cells in Graves' hyperthyroidism and ophthalmopathy. Amplification targeted TCR beta CDR3 regions from RNA transcripts. Primed by the HTBI set, a first-round RT-PCR was run on the TCR CDR3. TCRdb reprocessed the multiplex PCR reads with MiXCR, giving one entry per CDR3 protein. The sample holds a few hundred thousand distinct CDR3 sequences; under 60% are singletons and the top ten take more than 7%. Sequenced: peripheral blood or thyroid tissue (not recorded which). These receptors came from a woman aged 18-29 years with Graves' hyperthyroidism.

This clonotype occurred many times. This chain links TRBV7-2 with TRBJ1-3; D is unresolved. Germline lookup yields CDR1 SGHTA and CDR2 FQGNSA. The CDR3 is 14 residues long. V was pared by 5 bases and J by 2 bases, with 10 bases between. DNA for the CDR3: TGTGCCAGCAGCGGGTGGGATCCTGGAAACACCATATATTTT. Its protein is CASSGWDPGNTIYF.

This chain connects TRBV12-5 to TRBJ2-7, with D perhaps given as TRBD1 or TRBD2 (7 bases each). CDR1 LGHNT and CDR2 FRNRAP come from the germline V gene. The CDR3 contains 14 residues. The CDR3 sequence: CASSLVGGGGEQYF. The CDR3 bases are TGTGCCAGCAGTTTGGTGGGAGGGGGCGGGGAGCAGTACTTC. The full variable domain, completed using reference TRBV12-5 and TRBJ2-7, is DARVTQTPRHKVTEMGQEVTMRCQPILGHNTVFWYRQTMMQGLELLAYFRNRAPLDDSGMPKDRFSAEMPDATLATLKIQPSEPRDSAVYFCASSLVGGGGEQYFGPGTRLTVT.

The table lists this clonotype with many counts. This chain uses TRBV7-6 with TRBJ2-5; D is ambiguous. CDR3 size: 14 residues. From germline, CDR1 is SGHVS and CDR2 FNYEAQ. V shed 4 bases and J shed 2 bases, with 11 bases lying between them. CDR3 bases: TGTGCCAGCAGCTCATACAGTCCACAAGAGACCCAGTACTTC. Translated, it gives CASSSYSPQETQYF.

The gene calls are TRBV29-1 and TRBJ1-1; 8 bases line up with TRBD1. V trimming: 6 bases; J trimming: 2 bases; junction bases outside the gene matches: 11. Germline CDR1 is SQVTM and CDR2 is ANQGSEA. There are 15 residues in the CDR3. This chain's CDR3 is CSVLPGQAVNTEAFF. In DNA, the CDR3 is TGCAGCGTACTCCCGGGACAGGCCGTCAACACTGAAGCTTTCTTT. The complete variable domain, with remaining parts taken from reference TRBV29-1 and TRBJ1-1, reads SAVISQKPSRDICQRGTSLTIQCQVDSQVTMMFWYRQQPGQSLTLIATANQGSEATYESGFVIDKFPISRPNLTFSTLTVSNMSPEDSSIYLCSVLPGQAVNTEAFFGQGTRLTVV.

As to this clonotype: Being one base from a much bigger clone, this may be a read error. V usage is TRBV2 and J usage is TRBJ2-7, with D maybe TRBD2 (6 bases). Trimming pared 9 bases from V and 2 bases from J, leaving 20 bases between. This CDR3 comprises 15 residues. Germline CDR1 is SNHLY and CDR2 is FYNNEI. This CDR3 reads CASSTGRESTYEQYF. CDR3 nucleotides: TGTGCCAGTAGTACAGGTCGGGAGTCAACCTACGAGCAGTACTTC. The full variable domain, rest sourced from reference TRBV2 and TRBJ2-7, is EPEVTQTPSHQVTQMGQEVILRCVPISNHLYFYWYRQILGQKVEFLVSFYNNEISEKSEIFDDQFSVERPDGSNFTLKIRSTKLEDSAMYFCASSTGRESTYEQYFGPGTRLTVT.

The chain has TRBV15 and TRBJ1-1, with unresolved D. V lost 4 bases, J lost 8 bases, and 2 bases lay in between. Germline CDR1 is LNHNV and CDR2 is YYDKDF (reference sequence). There are 9 residues in the CDR3. The CDR3 protein is CATSTEAFF. For the CDR3, the DNA is TGTGCCACCAGCACGGAAGCTTTCTTT.

This clonotype was seen only once. The chain uses TRBV20-1 and TRBJ2-7; no reliable D call. The tail of the sequence fits TRBJ2-1 better, so the J call may be wrong. The CDR3 extends over 13 amino acids. Per the germline V gene, CDR1 is DFQATT and CDR2 is SNEGSKA (reference sequence). The CDR3 sequence is CSARDFSYNEQFF. CDR3 nucleotides: TGCAGTGCTAGAGATTTTTCTTACAATGAGCAGTTCTTC.

There are many counts of this clonotype. The chain combines TRBV7-9 with TRBJ1-2, with 9 bases that match TRBD1. The CDR3 is 14 amino acids. The V and J ends lost 8 bases and 7 bases, in that order; junction bases with no gene match: 11. Germline-derived CDR1 and CDR2 are SEHNR and FQNEAQ (reference sequence). This CDR3 is CASSFWDREGGYTF. CDR3 bases: TGTGCCAGCTCATTTTGGGACAGGGAGGGTGGCTACACCTTC.

This clonotype was counted ten times or more. This chain joins TRBV6-2 or TRBV6-3 and TRBJ2-5; 8 nucleotides align to TRBD2. From germline, CDR1 is MNHEY and CDR2 SVGEGT. The V gene end was trimmed by 6 bases and the J gene end by 4 bases; junction bases not matched to a gene: 4. This CDR3 has 13 amino acids. In DNA, the CDR3 is TGTGCCAGCAGAACGACTAGCGTAGAGACCCAGTACTTC. Protein product: CASRTTSVETQYF.

Remarks on this clonotype: One end of the junction is discordant with germline, which a read error may explain. The chain couples TRBV11-2 to TRBJ2-7; 10 bases match TRBD1. Per germline, CDR1 SGHAT and CDR2 FQNNGV. This CDR3 is built from 14 residues. The CDR3 DNA sequence: TGTGCTAGCAATCCCGGGACAGGGGCCTACGAGCAGTACTTC. Amino acid sequence: CASNPGTGAYEQYF.